Listed here is a single T cell receptor (beta chain). Recruitment covered about 26 US areas and drew participants whose ages spanned about 18 to 100 years. Cohorts were based on clinical histories the participants reported. These data originate in a study of blood T cell repertoires in COVID-19. Across the whole study: T cells, B-cell-depleted T cells, or PBMCs supplied cDNA or gDNA.

The V and J ends lost 5 bases and 0 bases, in that order; junction bases with no gene match: 7. The length of the CDR3 is 16 residues. Germline values: CDR1 SEHNR, CDR2 FQNEAQ (reference sequence). Original analysis: Counts of nucleated cells, estimated from reference gene primer amplification, were obtained. Measured with immunoSEQ multiplex PCR; TCRdb has only the in-frame clones, and not every one. The D gene and trimming were derived from the DNA, and the V and J assignments and clone size from that table. The data hold 200,000 or so clones, with 88% observed a single time. This clonotype originated in a woman in her 30s who had recovered from COVID-19. This chain links TRBV7-9 with TRBJ2-3, with 8 nucleotides matching TRBD2. Material: PBMCs or T cells enriched from blood (not recorded which). This chain's CDR3 is CASSQTAGGSTDTQYF. In DNA form, the CDR3 reads TGTGCCAGCAGCCAGACCGCGGGGGGAAGCACAGATACGCAGTATTTT.